The 23 T cell receptor beta chains below come from one sample, sequenced in a study of PD-L1 blockade in urothelial cancer. Time point here: pretreatment peripheral blood. Measured with immunoSEQ multiplex PCR; TCRdb has only the in-frame clones, and not every one. The table records around 92,000 clones, around 89% of them present only once. The sequenced sample was PBMCs, obtained around atezolizumab (anti-PD-L1) treatment. Source of these receptors: a woman aged 80 or over with urothelial cancer.

A few counts support this clone. The genes are TRBV9 and TRBJ2-1, with a possible D match to TRBD2 (6 bases). The CDR3 contains 17 residues. Between the trimmed V and J ends, which lost 2 bases and 4 bases, there was a span of 19 bases. From germline, CDR1 is SGDLS and CDR2 YYNGEE. CDR3 nucleotides: TGTGCCAGCAGCGTCCTTAGCGTGGCGGGACGGTACAATGAGCAGTTCTTC. Protein product: CASSVLSVAGRYNEQFF.

The V and J genes are TRBV23-1 and TRBJ1-5; maybe TRBD1 (6 bases). Being an ORF, TRBV23-1 has a function that is uncertain. The V end lost 2 bases, the J end lost 2 bases, and 16 bases lay between the germline ends. This CDR3 contains 17 residues. This CDR3 reads CASSQHPGEWRNQPQHF. CDR3 bases: TGCGCCAGCAGTCAACATCCAGGGGAGTGGCGCAATCAGCCCCAGCATTTT.

The chain carries TRBV6-6 and TRBJ2-5, with TRBD2 identical over 8 bases. In germline, CDR1 is MNHNY, CDR2 SVGAGI (reference sequence). The length of the CDR3 is 16 residues. The V gene end was trimmed by 6 bases and the J gene end by 5 bases; junction bases not matched to a gene: 14. The CDR3 here is CASSPPLAGGRETQYF. The CDR3, as DNA: TGTGCCAGCAGCCCGCCCCTGGCGGGAGGCAGGGAGACCCAGTACTTC.

The chain joins TRBV18 to TRBJ2-7; 7 nucleotides align to TRBD1. Germline V gene sequence: CDR1 KGHSH, CDR2 LQKENI. The CDR3 covers 12 residues. V lost 4 bases, J lost 4 bases, and 1 base stayed unmatched. The CDR3 sequence is CASSQGAYEQYF. Here the CDR3 DNA reads TGTGCCAGCTCACAGGGGGCTTACGAGCAGTACTTC.

In DNA form, the CDR3 reads TGTGCCAGCAGTGAAGCGGGCCAACGCCCTTGGGCAGATACGCAGTATTTT. The encoded protein is CASSEAGQRPWADTQYF. The rearrangement uses TRBV6-1 and TRBJ2-3, with D unresolved. Trimming removed 0 bases from V and 4 bases from J, with 17 bases in between. The CDR3 length is 17 residues. The germline CDR1 and CDR2 sequences are MNHNS and SASEGT.

The chain combines TRBV28 with TRBJ1-1; 8 nucleotides align to TRBD1. Losses at the gene ends were 1 base for V and 2 bases for J; bases not matched to a gene: 3. Germline loops: CDR1 MDHEN, CDR2 SYDVKM. This CDR3 is 15 amino acids long. CDR3 in DNA: TGTGCCAGCAGTTTATTTGGACAGGGAAACACTGAAGCTTTCTTT. Translating gives CASSLFGQGNTEAFF.

The CDR3 region has the DNA TGTGCCAGCAGCATCCGACTAGCGGGAGCCAATGAGCAGTTCTTC. Translated, it gives CASSIRLAGANEQFF. The rearrangement uses TRBV5-4 and TRBJ2-1; TRBD2 agrees at 12 bases. The CDR3 is made up of 15 amino acids. J lost 6 bases, V lost 4 bases, and 5 bases had no gene match. Germline loops: CDR1 SGHNT, CDR2 YYREEE (reference sequence).

The genes are TRBV4-1 and TRBJ2-7; 7 bases are a match to TRBD1. This CDR3 has 14 residues. Trimming took 0 bases from V and 3 from J; bases not matched to a gene: 2. The germline gives CDR1 MGHRA, CDR2 YSYEKL. The CDR3 nucleotides read TGCGCCAGCAGCCAAGAACAGGGGCGCTACGAGCAGTACTTC. Translation gives CASSQEQGRYEQYF.

In DNA, the CDR3 is TGTGCCATCAGTGGGTCTAGCGGGGTGTTCACAGATACGCAGTATTTT. Amino acids: CAISGSSGVFTDTQYF. This chain joins TRBV10-3 and TRBJ2-3; TRBD2 matches 9 bases. CDR1 is ENHRY, CDR2 SYGVKD, per germline. CDR3 length: 16 amino acids. Unmatched junction bases numbered 7, after V lost 4 bases and J lost 2 bases.

The V and J genes are TRBV28 and TRBJ2-7; tentatively, D is TRBD1 (6 bases). From germline, CDR1 is MDHEN and CDR2 SYDVKM. This CDR3 has 16 amino acids. Trimming shortened V by 5 bases and J by 0 bases, and 17 bases separated the two germline ends. The CDR3 here is CASSTTRQGPSYEQYF. The CDR3 DNA reads TGTGCCAGCAGTACCACCCGTCAGGGGCCCTCCTACGAGCAGTACTTC.

The rearrangement uses TRBV19 and TRBJ2-2, with D tentatively TRBD2 (6 bases). Trimming pared 5 bases from V and 8 bases from J, leaving 12 bases between. CDR1 LNHDA and CDR2 SQIVND come from the germline V gene (reference sequence). The CDR3 runs to 13 residues. The CDR3 is CASSVGGVGELFF. CDR3 in DNA: TGTGCCAGTAGTGTCGGGGGTGTAGGGGAGCTGTTTTTT.

This chain connects TRBV27 to TRBJ2-2, with 12 bases that match TRBD1. Per the germline V gene, CDR1 is MNHEY and CDR2 is SMNVEV (reference sequence). The CDR3 spans 18 residues. Trimming took 5 bases from V and 5 from J; bases not matched to a gene: 12. The DNA for the CDR3 is TGTGCCAGCAGTCGGGGACAGGGGGCGCCAGGGTTGACCGGGGAGCTGTTTTTT. Translated: CASSRGQGAPGLTGELFF.

The chain uses TRBV5-4 and TRBJ2-7; D possibly corresponds to TRBD2 (6 bases). CDR3 length: 14 amino acids. Germline V gene data show CDR1 as SGHNT and CDR2 as YYREEE (reference sequence). V was cut by 4 bases and J by 0 bases, with 11 bases left in between. CDR3 amino acids: CASSNLASSYEQYF. The CDR3 DNA is TGTGCCAGCAGCAACCTAGCGAGCTCCTACGAGCAGTACTTC. The entire variable domain, with the rest obtained from reference TRBV5-4 and TRBJ2-7, is as follows: ETGVTQSPTHLIKTRGQQVTLRCSSQSGHNTVSWYQQALGQGPQFIFQYYREEENGRGNFPPRFSGLQFPNYSSELNVNALELDDSALYLCASSNLASSYEQYFGPGTRLTVT.

The rearrangement links TRBV5-1 to TRBJ1-1; 8 nucleotides align to TRBD1. V trimming: 4 bases; J trimming: 4 bases; junction bases outside the gene matches: 9. Per germline, CDR1 SGHRS and CDR2 YFSETQ. The CDR3 is 15 residues long. The CDR3: CASSLATGGVTEAFF. CDR3 nucleotide sequence: TGCGCCAGCAGCCTTGCTACAGGGGGGGTCACTGAAGCTTTCTTT.

The gene calls are TRBV7-9 and TRBJ1-5; TRBD1 aligns across 8 bases. The V and J ends lost 8 bases and 7 bases, in that order; junction bases with no gene match: 13. The CDR3 consists of 15 residues. The germline V gene has CDR1 SEHNR and CDR2 FQNEAQ (reference sequence). The chain's CDR3 is CASAAGQGAFQPQHF. CDR3 coding DNA: TGTGCCAGCGCAGCTGGCCAGGGGGCTTTCCAGCCCCAGCATTTT. Using reference TRBV7-9 and TRBJ1-5 for the parts outside the CDR3, the full variable domain is DTGVSQNPRHKITKRGQNVTFRCDPISEHNRLYWYRQTLGQGPEFLTYFQNEAQLEKSRLLSDRFSAERPKGSFSTLEIQRTEQGDSAMYLCASAAGQGAFQPQHFGDGTRLSIL.

This clone has a single count. The chain links TRBV2 to TRBJ2-1, with TRBD2 matching 14 bases. This CDR3 is built from 15 residues. Germline-derived CDR1 and CDR2 are SNHLY and FYNNEI. Losses at the gene ends were 6 bases for V and 10 bases for J; bases not matched to a gene: 8. This CDR3 reads CASRGGLAGGREQFF. CDR3 DNA: TGTGCCAGCAGGGGCGGACTAGCGGGAGGTCGGGAGCAGTTCTTC.

This clone came up a few times. The chain combines TRBV9 with TRBJ1-4; 8 bases fit TRBD1. J gave up 4 bases and V 2 bases, and 10 bases lay outside the gene matches. CDR1 SGDLS and CDR2 YYNGEE come from the germline V gene. The CDR3 is 17 amino acids. The CDR3 spells CASSVSGTGVHNEKLFF. CDR3 nucleotides: TGTGCCAGCAGCGTTTCCGGGACAGGCGTTCATAATGAAAAACTGTTTTTT.

This clone was detected only once. The chain joins TRBV2 to TRBJ2-5; 10 bases line up with TRBD2. Germline CDR1 is SNHLY and CDR2 is FYNNEI. Losses at the gene ends were 6 bases for V and 4 bases for J; bases not matched to a gene: 14. CDR3 length equals 17 residues. The CDR3 DNA reads TGTGCCAGCAGCGGAGCGGGAGGGCCTGGTTTTGGAGAGACCCAGTACTTC. Translated, it gives CASSGAGGPGFGETQYF.

V usage is TRBV7-2 and J usage is TRBJ1-5; 7 nucleotides line up with TRBD1. CDR1 is SGHTA and CDR2 is FQGNSA in the germline V gene. V was pared by 5 bases and J by 4 bases, with 5 bases of the junction left unmatched. The length of the CDR3 is 14 residues. The CDR3 is CASSPSGGNQPQHF. The CDR3 DNA reads as TGTGCCAGCAGCCCCTCAGGGGGGAATCAGCCCCAGCATTTT.

This clone was counted a single time. The chain carries TRBV5-1 and TRBJ2-1; TRBD1 is a possible D gene (6 bases). CDR1 is SGHRS and CDR2 is YFSETQ in the germline V gene. V lost 0 bases and J 8 bases, leaving 12 bases between the germline ends. There are 14 residues in the CDR3. This chain's CDR3 is CASSLDRVTDEQFF. DNA of the CDR3: TGCGCCAGCAGCTTGGACAGGGTAACGGATGAGCAGTTCTTC.

This rearrangement joins TRBV9 to TRBJ2-7; 12 bases are a match to TRBD1. In germline, CDR1 is SGDLS, CDR2 YYNGEE. J gave up 6 bases and V 3 bases, and 4 bases lay outside the gene matches. This CDR3 has 14 amino acids. CDR3 region: CASSGRDRGREQYF. As DNA, the CDR3 is TGTGCCAGCAGCGGACGGGACAGGGGGCGCGAGCAGTACTTC.

This chain uses TRBV7-2 with TRBJ2-7; perhaps TRBD1 as D (6 bases). This CDR3 is built from 15 residues. The V end lost 2 bases, the J end lost 0 bases, and 11 bases lay between the germline ends. Per germline, CDR1 SGHTA and CDR2 FQGNSA. The chain's CDR3 is CASSLFLGASYEQYF. The CDR3 nucleotides read TGTGCCAGCAGCTTATTCCTGGGGGCCTCCTACGAGCAGTACTTC.

This rearrangement joins TRBV19 to TRBJ2-7; possibly TRBD1 for D (6 bases). Trimming removed 1 base at V and 3 bases at J, with 13 bases between. This CDR3 has 15 residues. Germline CDR1 LNHDA, CDR2 SQIVND (reference sequence). The CDR3 sequence: CASSIGHREGYEQYF. The CDR3 DNA reads as TGTGCCAGTAGTATAGGCCACAGGGAAGGCTACGAGCAGTACTTC.